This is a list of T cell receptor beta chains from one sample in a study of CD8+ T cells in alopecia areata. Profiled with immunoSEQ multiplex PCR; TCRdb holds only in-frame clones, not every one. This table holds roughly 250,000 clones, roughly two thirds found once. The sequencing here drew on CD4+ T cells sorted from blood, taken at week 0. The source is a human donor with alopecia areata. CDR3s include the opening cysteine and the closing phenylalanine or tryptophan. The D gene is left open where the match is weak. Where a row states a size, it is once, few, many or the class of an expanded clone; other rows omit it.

CDR3 protein: CASSIGTLNEQFF
CDR3 DNA: TGCGCCAGCAGCATCGGGACTTTAAATGAGCAGTTCTTC
clone size: .
V gene: TRBV5-1
J gene: TRBJ2-1
D gene: .

CDR3 protein: CASSPHTGKYGYTF
CDR3 DNA: TGTGCCAGCAGCCCGCATACCGGGAAGTATGGCTACACCTTC
clone size: .
V gene: TRBV7-2
J gene: TRBJ1-2
D gene: .

CDR3 protein: CASSLTGASSYEQYF
CDR3 DNA: TGCGCCAGCAGCCTAACGGGGGCGAGCTCCTACGAGCAGTACTTC
clone size: .
V gene: TRBV4-1
J gene: TRBJ2-7
D gene: .

CDR3 protein: CASSLESSYYNEQFF
CDR3 DNA: TGTGCCAGCAGCTTAGAGTCTAGTTATTACAATGAGCAGTTCTTC
clone size: few
V gene: TRBV11-2
J gene: TRBJ2-1
D gene: .

CDR3 protein: CASSLGINYGYTF
CDR3 DNA: TGCGCCAGCAGCTTGGGGATTAACTATGGCTACACCTTC
clone size: .
V gene: TRBV5-1
J gene: TRBJ1-2
D gene: .

CDR3 protein: CATSNGQGSGQPQHF
CDR3 DNA: TGTGCCACCAGCAATGGACAGGGAAGTGGTCAGCCCCAGCATTTT
clone size: .
V gene: TRBV15
J gene: TRBJ1-5
D gene: TRBD1

CDR3 protein: CASSPSTDTQYF
CDR3 DNA: TGTGCCAGCAGCCCCAGCACAGATACGCAGTATTTT
clone size: .
V gene: TRBV6-6
J gene: TRBJ2-3
D gene: .

CDR3 protein: CATSRVTGAQETQYF
CDR3 DNA: TGTGCCACCAGCAGAGTCACAGGTGCTCAAGAGACCCAGTACTTC
clone size: .
V gene: TRBV15
J gene: TRBJ2-5
D gene: .

CDR3 protein: CATAGGAHNEQFF
CDR3 DNA: TGTGCCACGGCCGGGGGGGCCCACAATGAGCAGTTCTTC
clone size: .
V gene: TRBV10-3
J gene: TRBJ2-1
D gene: TRBD2

CDR3 protein: CASALVGSEQYF
CDR3 DNA: TGTGCTAGTGCTTTGGTAGGGAGCGAGCAGTACTTC
clone size: .
V gene: TRBV12-5
J gene: TRBJ2-7
D gene: .

CDR3 protein: CASSPIGAQDPNYGYTF
CDR3 DNA: TGTGCCAGCTCGCCGATAGGGGCCCAAGATCCTAACTATGGCTACACCTTC
clone size: .
V gene: TRBV18
J gene: TRBJ1-2
D gene: .

CDR3 protein: CASTYGGQGAYEQYF
CDR3 DNA: TGCGCCAGCACCTACGGGGGACAGGGAGCCTACGAGCAGTACTTC
clone size: .
V gene: TRBV5-1
J gene: TRBJ2-7
D gene: TRBD1

CDR3 protein: CASMGLASTDTQYF
CDR3 DNA: TGTGCCAGCATGGGACTAGCGAGCACAGATACGCAGTATTTT
clone size: few
V gene: TRBV7-9
J gene: TRBJ2-3
D gene: TRBD2

CDR3 protein: CASSSMATEAFF
CDR3 DNA: TGCGCCAGCAGCTCCATGGCCACTGAAGCTTTCTTT
clone size: few
V gene: TRBV5-1
J gene: TRBJ1-1
D gene: .

CDR3 protein: CASRTRTSKQFF
CDR3 DNA: TGTGCCAGCAGGACGAGGACTAGCAAACAGTTCTTC
clone size: .
V gene: TRBV27
J gene: TRBJ2-1
D gene: TRBD2

CDR3 protein: CASSSGVGTGELFF
CDR3 DNA: TGCGCCAGCAGCTCTGGGGTGGGGACCGGGGAGCTGTTTTTT
clone size: .
V gene: TRBV5-1
J gene: TRBJ2-2
D gene: .

CDR3 protein: CASSQELQGLNTEAFF
CDR3 DNA: TGCGCCAGCAGCCAAGAACTCCAGGGCCTGAACACTGAAGCTTTCTTT
clone size: .
V gene: TRBV4-3
J gene: TRBJ1-1
D gene: .

CDR3 protein: CASSFTGELFF
CDR3 DNA: TGTGCCAGCAGCTTCACCGGGGAGCTGTTTTTT
clone size: few
V gene: TRBV25-1
J gene: TRBJ2-2
D gene: .

CDR3 protein: CASSVNPGQGLDTQYF
CDR3 DNA: TGTGCCAGCAGCGTTAACCCGGGACAGGGTTTAGATACGCAGTATTTT
clone size: few
V gene: TRBV9
J gene: TRBJ2-3
D gene: TRBD1

CDR3 protein: CAWTAHKDTQYF
CDR3 DNA: TGTGCCTGGACGGCCCATAAAGATACGCAGTATTTT
clone size: .
V gene: TRBV30
J gene: TRBJ2-3
D gene: .

CDR3 protein: CAFSGRGYTF
CDR3 DNA: TGTGCCTTTTCGGGACGTGGCTACACCTTC
clone size: .
V gene: TRBV30
J gene: TRBJ1-2
D gene: .

CDR3 protein: CASSLGQASYEQYF
CDR3 DNA: TGTGCCAGCAGTTTGGGACAGGCATCCTACGAGCAGTACTTC
clone size: .
V gene: TRBV27
J gene: TRBJ2-7
D gene: TRBD1

CDR3 protein: CAWMRRGDTGELFF
CDR3 DNA: TGTGCCTGGATGAGACGAGGGGACACCGGGGAGCTGTTTTTT
clone size: few
V gene: TRBV30
J gene: TRBJ2-2
D gene: .

CDR3 protein: CASSLESSEAFF
CDR3 DNA: TGTGCCAGCAGCTTAGAAAGTTCTGAAGCTTTCTTT
clone size: .
V gene: TRBV7-9
J gene: TRBJ1-1
D gene: .

CDR3 protein: CRKEGRVSYEQYF
CDR3 DNA: TGCAGAAAGGAGGGGAGGGTATCCTACGAGCAGTACTTC
clone size: .
V gene: TRBV29-1
J gene: TRBJ2-7
D gene: TRBD2

CDR3 protein: CAWAAEWGAFF
CDR3 DNA: TGTGCCTGGGCTGCCGAGTGGGGAGCTTTCTTT
clone size: once
V gene: TRBV30
J gene: TRBJ1-1
D gene: .

CDR3 protein: CASSLGQGAGQPQHF
CDR3 DNA: TGTGCCAGCAGCTTGGGACAGGGGGCGGGTCAGCCCCAGCATTTT
clone size: .
V gene: TRBV11-2
J gene: TRBJ1-5
D gene: TRBD1

CDR3 protein: CASSLAGTGGLSTSNEQFF
CDR3 DNA: TGTGCCAGCAGCTTAGCGGGGACAGGGGGCTTATCTACCAGCAATGAGCAGTTCTTC
clone size: .
V gene: TRBV7-9
J gene: TRBJ2-1
D gene: TRBD1

CDR3 protein: CASLPTGDYNEQFF
CDR3 DNA: TGTGCCAGTCTCCCGACAGGGGACTACAATGAGCAGTTCTTC
clone size: .
V gene: TRBV18
J gene: TRBJ2-1
D gene: TRBD1

CDR3 protein: CASSLSYPGAGQPQHF
CDR3 DNA: TGTGCCAGCAGTCTGTCCTACCCAGGGGCCGGGCAGCCCCAGCATTTT
clone size: .
V gene: TRBV27
J gene: TRBJ1-5
D gene: .

CDR3 protein: CASRSPGTQYF
CDR3 DNA: TGTGCCAGCAGGTCTCCGGGTACGCAGTATTTT
clone size: .
V gene: TRBV2
J gene: TRBJ2-3
D gene: .

CDR3 protein: CASSPGQGSTDTQYF
CDR3 DNA: TGTGCCAGCAGCCCGGGACAGGGAAGCACAGATACGCAGTATTTT
clone size: .
V gene: TRBV7-9
J gene: TRBJ2-3
D gene: TRBD1

CDR3 protein: CAWSVRLQISNQPQHF
CDR3 DNA: TGTGCCTGGAGTGTACGGCTTCAAATTAGCAATCAGCCCCAGCATTTT
clone size: .
V gene: TRBV30
J gene: TRBJ1-5
D gene: .